Each of the 16 T cell receptor beta chains below was sequenced from the same sample in a study of blood T cell repertoires in COVID-19. Repertoires were generated with immunoSEQ multiplex PCR, while TCRdb's copy carries only in-frame clones and drops some. Found here are approximately 80,000 clones, about 82% of them singletons; the top ten hold around 7.8%. The specimen sequenced was peripheral blood. The receptor source for this set is a man in his forties or fifties with active COVID-19.

V is TRBV28 and J is TRBJ1-1; the D is unclear. Looked up from germline, CDR1 is MDHEN and CDR2 is SYDVKM. This CDR3 is built from 12 residues. V was clipped by 2 bases and J by 3 bases, with 4 bases between them. The CDR3 DNA sequence: TGTGCCAGCAGTTTAACAGACACTGAAGCTTTCTTT. This encodes CASSLTDTEAFF.

The genes are TRBV5-8 and TRBJ1-4; TRBD1 aligns across 9 bases. This CDR3 region has 15 residues. V gave up 4 bases and J gave up 7 bases; unmatched junction bases: 8. Germline V gene lookup returns CDR1 SGHTS and CDR2 YDEGEE. The CDR3 nucleotides are TGTGCCAGCAGCCTCCCGACAGGGGGATCTGAAAAACTGTTTTTT. Amino acid sequence: CASSLPTGGSEKLFF.

The chain couples TRBV7-8 to TRBJ1-2, with D maybe TRBD1 (6 bases). The CDR3 loop spans 15 amino acids. Germline V lookup: CDR1 SGHVS, CDR2 FQNEAQ. Trimming stripped 5 bases from V and 5 bases from J, with 18 bases between. CDR3 DNA: TGTGCCAGCAGCGAGGGGGACCGACAGATATATGGCTACACCTTC. Its translation: CASSEGDRQIYGYTF.

A few counts support this clone. The chain joins TRBV7-2 to TRBJ2-4; the match to TRBD2 covers 12 bases. Trimming at V came to 2 bases and at J to 0 bases, leaving 8 bases not matched to a gene. Looked up from germline, CDR1 is SGHTA and CDR2 is FQGNSA. CDR3 length equals 19 residues. The CDR3 nucleotides are TGTGCCAGCAGCTTAATTCACACTAGCGGGAGGCTAGCCAAAAACATTCAGTACTTC. As protein: CASSLIHTSGRLAKNIQYF.

The CDR3 is CASSMTGNYGYTF. The CDR3 DNA is TGTGCCAGCAGCATGACAGGGAACTATGGCTACACCTTC. The chain couples TRBV2 to TRBJ1-2, with 7 bases aligning to TRBD1. V lost 6 bases, J lost 2 bases, and 3 bases stayed unmatched. CDR1 and CDR2 from the germline V gene are SNHLY and FYNNEI. The CDR3 extends over 13 amino acids.

The chain combines TRBV6-1 with TRBJ1-4, with TRBD1 as a possible D gene (6 bases). The CDR3 covers 15 residues. V was pared by 0 bases and J by 8 bases, with 13 bases between. Germline V gene lookup returns CDR1 MNHNS and CDR2 SASEGT. The CDR3 DNA reads as TGTGCCAGCAGTGAAGCAGCGACAGGAAGGGAAAAACTGTTTTTT. It translates to CASSEAATGREKLFF.

The rearrangement joins TRBV30 to TRBJ2-1; the match to TRBD2 covers 7 bases. CDR3 length: 15 amino acids. CDR1 GTSNPN and CDR2 SVGIG come from the germline V gene (reference sequence). Trimming took 0 bases from V and 8 from J; bases not matched to a gene: 10. The CDR3 DNA reads TGTGCCTGGAGTGTGTTGGGAGGGCCGCGCGATGAGCAGTTCTTC. Translated: CAWSVLGGPRDEQFF.

This clone was recorded at least ten times. V usage is TRBV2 and J usage is TRBJ2-3, with TRBD1 identical over 9 bases. Looked up from germline, CDR1 is SNHLY and CDR2 is FYNNEI. The CDR3 has 15 amino acids. J lost 0 bases, V lost 4 bases, and 2 bases had no gene match. The CDR3 sequence is CASSAGTGSTDTQYF. DNA for the CDR3: TGTGCCAGCAGTGCCGGGACAGGGAGCACAGATACGCAGTATTTT.

This chain joins TRBV29-1 and TRBJ1-4, with D perhaps matching TRBD1 (6 bases). The CDR3 extends over 12 amino acids. CDR1 and CDR2 from the germline V gene are SQVTM and ANQGSEA. V lost 6 bases and J 4 bases, leaving 9 bases between the germline ends. The CDR3 sequence: CSVSRGNEKLFF. CDR3 coding DNA: TGCAGCGTAAGCAGGGGTAATGAAAAACTGTTTTTT.

The chain links TRBV4-2 to TRBJ2-3; TRBD2 agrees at 7 bases. CDR3 length equals 18 residues. J lost 8 bases, V lost 0 bases, and 17 bases had no gene match. Germline loops: CDR1 LGHNA, CDR2 YNFKEQ. The CDR3 bases are TGTGCCAGCAGCCAAGATATGGTGATAGCGGGCGCCCTTAGTACGCAGTATTTT. Translating gives CASSQDMVIAGALSTQYF.

The V and J genes are TRBV19 and TRBJ1-3; no definite D call. Trimming took off 5 bases at V and 2 bases at J, with 7 bases between the two ends. This CDR3 contains 13 residues. The germline gives CDR1 LNHDA, CDR2 SQIVND (reference sequence). DNA of the CDR3: TGTGCCAGTAGTCTGGCCGCTGGAAACACCATATATTTT. Protein sequence: CASSLAAGNTIYF.

This CDR3 is CASSYGVAGPQETQYF. As DNA, the CDR3 is TGTGCCAGCAGTTACGGGGTAGCGGGGCCACAAGAGACCCAGTACTTC. This chain links TRBV6-5 with TRBJ2-5; 8 nucleotides agree with TRBD2. There are 16 residues in the CDR3. Per the germline V gene, CDR1 is MNHEY and CDR2 is SVGAGI. V trimming: 2 bases; J trimming: 2 bases; junction bases outside the gene matches: 7.

This chain links TRBV5-8 with TRBJ2-3; D call uncertain. From germline, CDR1 is SGHTS and CDR2 YDEGEE. The CDR3 runs to 15 residues. Trimming took 0 bases from V and 5 from J, leaving 13 bases between them. The CDR3 here is CASSLGQGLGDTQYF. The CDR3 DNA is TGTGCCAGCAGCTTGGGACAAGGCCTGGGAGATACGCAGTATTTT.

J is TRBJ1-2 and V is TRBV19, with 9 bases aligning to TRBD1. The CDR3 contains 14 residues. The germline V gene has CDR1 LNHDA and CDR2 SQIVND (reference sequence). After removal of 5 bases from V and 2 bases from J, the junction contained 3 bases not matched to a gene. The CDR3 here is CASSLQGANYGYTF. CDR3 sequence (DNA): TGTGCCAGTAGTTTACAGGGGGCCAACTATGGCTACACCTTC.

The chain couples TRBV6-2 or TRBV6-3 to TRBJ2-7; maybe TRBD1 (7 bases). The V gene lost 5 bases and the J gene lost 5 bases, with 25 bases spanning the gap. The CDR3 spans 17 residues. CDR1 and CDR2 (germline): MNHEY, SVGEGT. CDR3 region: CASSPDRAEGRMDEQYF. In DNA form, the CDR3 reads TGTGCCAGCAGTCCAGACAGGGCGGAGGGTCGAATGGACGAGCAGTACTTC.

The CDR3 DNA reads as TGCAGCGTTGAGAACCGGGACAGGGTGACTGGGGCCAACGTCCTGACTTTC. This codes for CSVENRDRVTGANVLTF. V gene TRBV29-1 combines with J gene TRBJ2-6; 9 bases line up with TRBD1. This CDR3 region has 17 residues. The ends lost 3 bases at V and 2 bases at J; junction bases unmatched: 8. Looked up from germline, CDR1 is SQVTM and CDR2 is ANQGSEA.